This T cell receptor (beta chain) emerged from a study of T cells in Graves' hyperthyroidism and ophthalmopathy. Turning to the study itself: Specimen type is peripheral blood, collected at initial diagnosis prior to any treatment.

Regarding the study as a whole: The model forecast ophthalmopathy, anticipating it by a median roughly 6 months before onset.

RNA transcripts served as the template for amplifying TCR beta CDR3 regions. HTBI primers were used for first-round RT-PCR of the TCR CDR3. A single record per CDR3 protein comes from TCRdb applying MiXCR to the multiplex PCR reads. The sample yields 500,000 to 800,000 distinct CDR3 sequences, approximately 14% seen once. Used for diagnoses were clinical symptoms, serum thyroxine and TRAb, thyroid ultrasound and orbital computed tomography. Comment on this clonotype: Its target is unknown.

The clonotype originates from a woman between 50 and 59 years old with Graves' ophthalmopathy. Sequenced sample: blood.

Here the CDR3 reads CASSPQGFSNEKLFF. The DNA of the CDR3 is TGTGCCAGCTCACCCCAAGGATTTTCAAATGAAAAACTGTTTTTT. This chain uses TRBV18 with TRBJ1-4, with unresolved D. The germline V gene has CDR1 KGHSH and CDR2 LQKENI. Between the trimmed V and J ends, which lost 3 bases and 5 bases, there was a span of 13 bases. This CDR3 has 15 residues.